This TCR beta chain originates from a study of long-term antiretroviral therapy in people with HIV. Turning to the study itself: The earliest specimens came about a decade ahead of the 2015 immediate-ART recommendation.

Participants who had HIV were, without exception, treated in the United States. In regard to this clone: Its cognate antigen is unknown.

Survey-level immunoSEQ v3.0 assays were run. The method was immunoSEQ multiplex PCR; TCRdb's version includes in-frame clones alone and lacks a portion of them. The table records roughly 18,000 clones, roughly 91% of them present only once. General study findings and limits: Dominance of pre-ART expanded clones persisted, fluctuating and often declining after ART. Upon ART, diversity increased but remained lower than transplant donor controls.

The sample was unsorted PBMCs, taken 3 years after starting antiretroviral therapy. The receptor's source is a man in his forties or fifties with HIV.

CDR3 residues: CASSLSSAGEYTGELFF. In DNA form, the CDR3 reads TGTGCCAGCAGCTTAAGTTCGGCAGGGGAGTACACCGGGGAGCTGTTTTTT. This sequence joins TRBV11-3 and TRBJ2-2; D may be TRBD1 (6 bases). V lost 2 bases to trimming and J lost 3 bases, with 16 bases between them. Germline lookup yields CDR1 SGHNT and CDR2 YENEEA. This CDR3 has 17 amino acids.